The source of this T cell receptor beta chain is a study of early T cells in non-severe SARS-CoV-2 infection. Study at large: Sequencing of unsorted whole blood was done on bulk RNA, leaving chains unpaired.

Individual cDNA molecules received unique molecular identifiers. TCRdb re-called the 5' RACE reads through MiXCR, storing one row per CDR3 protein. This sample has more than 85,000 distinct CDR3 sequences; 16% occur once, and the top ten carry over 1%. Study results and limitations: Sequences matched to VDJdb favored anti-spike CD8 responses, while private and CD4 specificities were missed.

Germline V lookup: CDR1 SGHRS, CDR2 YFSETQ. V was shortened by 9 bases and J by 5 bases, with 9 bases between the two germline ends. The CDR3 sequence is 10 residues long. This clonotype was seen a single time. Its antigen is currently unknown. The chain recombines TRBV5-1 with TRBJ2-7, with D hard to call. The sequence came from an adult who was a healthcare worker with PCR-confirmed SARS-CoV-2 infection or an uninfected control (not recorded which). Source material: whole blood. In DNA, the CDR3 is TGCGCCATCGTACTGGACGAGCAGTACTTC. This translates into CAIVLDEQYF.